Listed here are 30 T cell receptor beta chains from one sample, sequenced in a study of vaccination effects on CD4 cells after COVID-19. Sequencing was preceded by expansion of antigen-specific CD4+ T cells with viral peptide pools in the ViraFEST assay. CD4+ T cell isolation took place after 10 days of culture. Either the mRNA-1273 or the BNT162b2 vaccine was given to participants as two doses. Data came from immunoSEQ multiplex PCR; TCRdb stores just in-frame clones and leaves some out. The sample has about 80,000 clones; over 70% are singletons. For these TCRs, the target antigens are not known. Sequenced here: CD4+ T cells from PBMCs cultured with HCoV-OC43 spike peptides, sampled after COVID-19 vaccination. Specified subset: HCoV-OC43 spike overlapping peptide pool stimulation. These receptors all come from a human donor who received a COVID-19 vaccine.

The rearrangement joins TRBV19 to TRBJ1-2; 8 bases fit TRBD1. This CDR3 is 15 amino acids long. V shed 4 bases and J 2 bases; nucleotides not matched to a gene: 6. CDR1 LNHDA and CDR2 SQIVND come from the germline V gene (reference sequence). CDR3 DNA: TGTGCCAGTAGTAGCCTTTGGACAGGGAACTATGGCTACACCTTC. Protein product: CASSSLWTGNYGYTF.

The rearrangement links TRBV6-5 to TRBJ1-1; D is undetermined. The CDR3 covers 14 residues. The V gene's germline CDR1 is MNHEY and CDR2 SVGAGI. The ends were cut back, 0 bases at V and 6 bases at J, with 11 bases in the middle. The CDR3 spells CASSYSRRGAEAFF. CDR3 nucleotide sequence: TGTGCCAGCAGTTACTCGCGGCGTGGGGCTGAAGCTTTCTTT.

The chain links TRBV28 to TRBJ1-5; D unclear. The germline V gene encodes CDR1 MDHEN and CDR2 SYDVKM. The length of the CDR3 is 13 residues. V dropped 5 bases and J dropped 5 bases, with 10 bases sitting between them. The CDR3 DNA sequence: TGTGCCAGCAGTCCCCCGACCTATCAGCCCCAGCATTTT. Protein product: CASSPPTYQPQHF.

The chain uses TRBV3-1 (or the pseudogene TRBV3-2) and TRBJ2-7; 13 positions match TRBD2. The CDR3 spans 15 residues. Trimming removed 3 bases from V and 6 bases from J; junction bases left unmatched: 5. From germline, CDR1 is LGHDT and CDR2 YNNKEL (reference sequence). CDR3 in DNA: TGTGCCAGCAGCCAGGGACTAGCGGGGAGAAGCGAGCAGTACGTC. This codes for CASSQGLAGRSEQYV.

The gene calls are TRBV6-2 or TRBV6-3 and TRBJ2-7; weak D call: TRBD2 (6 bases). Germline V gene data show CDR1 as MNHEY and CDR2 as SVGEGT. V was trimmed by 2 bases and J by 6 bases, leaving 11 bases between them. This CDR3 region has 13 residues. This chain's CDR3 is CASSYSGRREQYV. The CDR3 DNA reads TGTGCCAGCAGTTACAGCGGGCGGCGCGAGCAGTACGTC.

This clone was counted a few times. The rearrangement joins TRBV9 to TRBJ2-2, with 7 bases lining up with TRBD1. CDR3 length: 16 amino acids. The germline V gene has CDR1 SGDLS and CDR2 YYNGEE. With V trimmed by 3 bases and J by 3 bases, 8 bases remained unmatched. DNA of the CDR3: TGTGCCAGCAGCGGACAAGGGACAGTAGACACCGGGGAGCTGTTTTTT. Translation gives CASSGQGTVDTGELFF. The variable domain in full, completed from reference TRBV9 and TRBJ2-2, reads DSGVTQTPKHLITATGQRVTLRCSPRSGDLSVYWYQQSLDQGLQFLIQYYNGEERAKGNILERFSAQQFPDLHSELNLSSLELGDSALYFCASSGQGTVDTGELFFGEGSRLTVL.

Here the CDR3 reads CASSFGQGTGELFF. The CDR3 region has the DNA TGCGCCAGCAGCTTCGGACAGGGGACCGGGGAGCTGTTTTTT. The chain recombines TRBV5-1 with TRBJ2-2; 9 bases fit TRBD1. V was pared by 2 bases and J by 5 bases, with 1 base of the junction left unmatched. Germline assignment: CDR1 SGHRS and CDR2 YFSETQ. This CDR3 has 14 amino acids.

CDR3 DNA sequence: TGTGCCAGCTCTCTCTCCCAAGGGGACGAGCAGTACGTC. This gives the protein CASSLSQGDEQYV. This sequence joins TRBV18 and TRBJ2-7; D possibly corresponds to TRBD1 (5 bases). V was clipped by 6 bases and J by 5 bases, with 14 bases between them. Germline V gene lookup returns CDR1 KGHSH and CDR2 LQKENI. The CDR3 is 13 residues long.

This clone has a single count. This chain links TRBV2 with TRBJ1-5; D is uncertain. The germline gives CDR1 SNHLY, CDR2 FYNNEI. The CDR3 length is 15 residues. Trimming took off 5 bases at V and 0 bases at J, with 11 bases between the two ends. CDR3 sequence (DNA): TGTGCCAGCAGTCCGGACGGACTTAGCAATCAGCCCCAGCATTTT. It encodes CASSPDGLSNQPQHF. Using reference TRBV2 and TRBJ1-5 for the parts outside the CDR3, the full variable domain is EPEVTQTPSHQVTQMGQEVILRCVPISNHLYFYWYRQILGQKVEFLVSFYNNEISEKSEIFDDQFSVERPDGSNFTLKIRSTKLEDSAMYFCASSPDGLSNQPQHFGDGTRLSIL.

The chain recombines TRBV24-1 with TRBJ2-2; a possible D gene is TRBD1 (6 bases). The CDR3 spans 15 residues. Germline values: CDR1 KGHDR, CDR2 SFDVKD. The V end was cut by 1 base, the J end by 5 bases, with 10 bases between. CDR3 DNA: TGTGCCACCAGTGATTTCAGGGGTAGGACCGGGGAGCTGTTTTTT. Translation gives CATSDFRGRTGELFF.

The chain carries TRBV6-5 and TRBJ1-1; possibly TRBD1 for D (6 bases). This CDR3 region has 13 residues. Germline V gene sequence: CDR1 MNHEY, CDR2 SVGAGI. V lost 5 bases and J 1 base, leaving 8 bases between the germline ends. The DNA for the CDR3 is TGTGCCAGCAGTCAGGGGTGGAACACTGAAGCTTTCTTT. The encoded protein is CASSQGWNTEAFF.

The genes are TRBV24-1 and TRBJ2-5, with 8 bases that match TRBD1. The CDR3 covers 14 residues. From germline, CDR1 is KGHDR and CDR2 SFDVKD. V lost 4 bases, J lost 5 bases, and 5 bases stayed unmatched. CDR3 sequence: CATSDPGGRETQYF. Here the CDR3 DNA reads TGTGCCACCAGTGACCCAGGGGGCAGGGAGACCCAGTACTTC.

The chain combines TRBV28 with TRBJ1-1, with D maybe TRBD1 (6 bases). Between the trimmed V and J ends, which lost 7 bases and 7 bases, there was a span of 22 bases. The CDR3 contains 15 residues. Germline values: CDR1 MDHEN, CDR2 SYDVKM. The CDR3, as DNA: TGTGCCAGCATTACTCGCGGCCCAGGGGCCAATGAAGCTTTCTTT. Translation: CASITRGPGANEAFF.

A single count supports this clone. This chain links TRBV3-1 (or the pseudogene TRBV3-2) with TRBJ2-6; 8 nucleotides line up with TRBD2. V shed 1 base, J shed 1 base, and the junction held 12 bases outside the gene matches. The CDR3 has 20 residues. Germline assignment: CDR1 LGHDT and CDR2 YNNKEL (reference sequence). CDR3 sequence reads: CASSQVRRGGIASGANVLTF. The CDR3 DNA is TGTGCCAGCAGCCAAGTTCGACGGGGGGGTATCGCATCTGGGGCCAACGTCCTGACTTTC.

The chain is built from TRBV9 and TRBJ1-3; D unclear. Germline CDR1 and CDR2: SGDLS and YYNGEE. Deletions cut 5 bases from V and 0 bases from J, with 15 bases between. CDR3 length equals 16 residues. CDR3 in amino acids: CASSTPGLSSGNTIYF. The CDR3 nucleotides are TGTGCCAGCAGTACCCCCGGGCTCAGCTCTGGAAACACCATATATTTT. The whole variable domain, filled in from reference TRBV9 and TRBJ1-3, reads DSGVTQTPKHLITATGQRVTLRCSPRSGDLSVYWYQQSLDQGLQFLIQYYNGEERAKGNILERFSAQQFPDLHSELNLSSLELGDSALYFCASSTPGLSSGNTIYFGEGSWLTVV.

The chain has TRBV3-1 (or the pseudogene TRBV3-2) and TRBJ1-4; tentative D call: TRBD1 (5 bases). CDR3 length: 13 amino acids. V lost 4 bases to trimming and J lost 6 bases, with 9 bases between them. Germline CDR1 reads LGHDT; CDR2 reads YNNKEL (reference sequence). The CDR3: CASSRRGDEKLFF. CDR3 nucleotides: TGTGCCAGCAGCCGACGAGGGGATGAAAAACTGTTTTTT.

V is TRBV7-2 and J is TRBJ2-7, with D possibly being TRBD2 (7 bases). Deletions cut 5 bases from V and 2 bases from J, with 13 bases between. Germline V gene lookup returns CDR1 SGHTA and CDR2 FQGNSA. The CDR3 has 14 amino acids. This CDR3 reads CASSRGATPYEQYV. CDR3 in DNA: TGTGCCAGCAGCCGGGGGGCTACCCCCTACGAGCAGTACGTC.

V usage is TRBV7-3 and J usage is TRBJ2-2; D could derive from TRBD1 or TRBD2 (5 bases each). This CDR3 has 15 amino acids. V gave up 2 bases and J gave up 2 bases, with 9 bases separating them. Germline loops: CDR1 SGHTA, CDR2 FQGTGA. CDR3 sequence: CASSLQGDNTGELFF. The CDR3 DNA reads as TGTGCCAGCAGCTTACAAGGGGACAACACCGGGGAGCTGTTTTTT.

This clone has just one count. The chain uses TRBV24-1 and TRBJ1-5, with TRBD1 matching 8 bases. The CDR3 contains 16 residues. With V trimmed by 2 bases and J by 2 bases, 4 bases remained unmatched. Germline assignment: CDR1 KGHDR and CDR2 SFDVKD. CDR3 amino acids: CATSDSRTGRNQPQHF. The CDR3 DNA is TGTGCCACCAGTGATTCTCGGACAGGGCGCAATCAGCCCCAGCATTTT.

This chain joins TRBV11-1 and TRBJ1-2; TRBD1 agrees at 7 bases. With V trimmed by 4 bases and J by 4 bases, 12 bases remained unmatched. This CDR3 contains 16 residues. Germline CDR1 is SGHAT and CDR2 is FQDESV (reference sequence). CDR3 sequence: CASSSTSGTALYGYTF. CDR3 bases: TGTGCCAGCAGCTCGACCTCCGGGACAGCCCTCTATGGCTACACCTTC.

This clone was seen only a few times. V gene TRBV4-2 combines with J gene TRBJ2-1; 16 positions match TRBD2. J gave up 3 bases and V 4 bases, and 6 bases lay outside the gene matches. The CDR3 consists of 18 residues. Germline V gene data show CDR1 as LGHNA and CDR2 as YNFKEQ. The CDR3 sequence is CASSPQGLAGGFYNEQFF. The DNA for the CDR3 is TGTGCCAGCAGCCCCCAGGGACTAGCGGGGGGGTTCTACAATGAGCAGTTCTTC.

This chain links TRBV3-1 (or the pseudogene TRBV3-2) with TRBJ2-3; D tentatively fits TRBD1 or TRBD2 (6 bases each). Germline CDR1 LGHDT, CDR2 YNNKEL (reference sequence). This CDR3 has 13 amino acids. V lost 4 bases and J 5 bases, leaving 10 bases between the germline ends. CDR3 amino acids: CASSRGRGDTQYF. The CDR3 DNA follows: TGTGCCAGCAGCCGGGGGCGGGGAGATACGCAGTATTTT.

The rearrangement links TRBV19 to TRBJ2-5; TRBD1 is a possible D gene (5 bases). CDR1 and CDR2 (germline): LNHDA, SQIVND (reference sequence). This CDR3 has 16 amino acids. Trimming cost V 3 bases and J 1 base, with 15 bases left between them. CDR3 sequence (DNA): TGTGCCAGTAGTATTCGGTATAGGGGCACCCAAGAGACCCAGTACTTC. This codes for CASSIRYRGTQETQYF.

The rearrangement uses TRBV6-5 and TRBJ2-6; D gene unclear. V lost 5 bases and J lost 4, with 12 bases in between. The germline V gene encodes CDR1 MNHEY and CDR2 SVGAGI. The CDR3 is 15 amino acids. The DNA of the CDR3 is TGTGCCAGCAGTCGGACGGGTGCGGGGGCCAACGTCCTGACTTTC. It encodes CASSRTGAGANVLTF.

The rearrangement uses TRBV3-1 (or the pseudogene TRBV3-2) and TRBJ2-2; D gene ambiguous. CDR3 length: 13 amino acids. V dropped 1 base and J dropped 4 bases, with 4 bases sitting between them. In germline, CDR1 is LGHDT, CDR2 YNNKEL (reference sequence). CDR3 residues: CASSQAGTGELFF. CDR3 DNA sequence: TGTGCCAGCAGCCAAGCCGGCACCGGGGAGCTGTTTTTT.

This chain links TRBV19 with TRBJ1-5; weak D call: TRBD1 (5 bases). CDR1 and CDR2 from the germline V gene are LNHDA and SQIVND (reference sequence). The V end was cut by 5 bases, the J end by 0 bases, with 11 bases between. This CDR3 contains 15 residues. The CDR3: CASSVEGSSNQPQHF. CDR3 coding DNA: TGTGCCAGTAGTGTTGAGGGGAGTAGCAATCAGCCCCAGCATTTT.

Only a few counts were recorded for this clone. The chain recombines TRBV2 with TRBJ1-5, with TRBD1 matching 10 bases. The CDR3 has 18 residues. The germline gives CDR1 SNHLY, CDR2 FYNNEI. After removal of 4 bases from V and 1 base from J, the junction contained 10 bases not matched to a gene. The CDR3 bases are TGTGCCAGCAGTGGGGGGACAGGGGCTTCCCGGAGCAATCAGCCCCAGCATTTT. Its translation: CASSGGTGASRSNQPQHF.

This clone was seen more than once but under ten times. The chain links TRBV5-5 to TRBJ1-3, with TRBD1 matching over 8 bases. Per germline, CDR1 SGHKS and CDR2 YYEKEE (reference sequence). This CDR3 spans 13 amino acids. V lost 0 bases and J lost 9; bases outside the gene matches: 2. CDR3 amino acids: CASSLGDRLTIYF. Written as DNA, the CDR3 is TGTGCCAGCAGCTTGGGGGACAGGCTCACCATATATTTT.

The genes are TRBV6-5 and TRBJ2-3; 9 bases align to TRBD1. There are 15 residues in the CDR3. The V and J ends lost 8 bases and 6 bases, in that order; junction bases with no gene match: 12. Germline V gives CDR1 MNHEY, CDR2 SVGAGI. In nucleotides, the CDR3 is TGTGCCAGCTCGTATGGACAGGGGTTTGTGGATACGCAGTATTTT. This sequence encodes CASSYGQGFVDTQYF.

The chain uses TRBV7-6 and TRBJ1-1; D ambiguous. Germline V lookup: CDR1 SGHVS, CDR2 FNYEAQ. CDR3 size: 16 residues. V dropped 3 bases and J dropped 0 bases, with 14 bases sitting between them. The CDR3 DNA is TGTGCCAGCAGCTTCGGACCGGGTTCCATGAACACTGAAGCTTTCTTT. This codes for CASSFGPGSMNTEAFF. The complete variable domain, with remaining parts taken from reference TRBV7-6 and TRBJ1-1, reads GAGVSQSPRYKVTKRGQDVALRCDPISGHVSLYWYRQALGQGPEFLTYFNYEAQQDKSGLPNDRFSAERPEGSISTLTIQRTEQRDSAMYRCASSFGPGSMNTEAFFGQGTRLTVV.